A single sample is the source of the 20 T cell receptor beta chains below, sequenced in a study of blood T cell repertoires in COVID-19. Generated by immunoSEQ multiplex PCR, the TCRdb table keeps only in-frame clones and is missing some. The sample shows roughly 140,000 clones, around nine tenths of them seen only once. Sequencing was performed on peripheral blood. Receptors originate from a man aged 50 or older with active or convalescent COVID-19.

V usage is TRBV7-2 and J usage is TRBJ1-1; D unresolved. The V and J ends lost 2 bases and 0 bases respectively, with 19 bases between them. CDR1 is SGHTA and CDR2 is FQGNSA in the germline V gene. The CDR3 totals 18 residues. CDR3 coding DNA: TGTGCCAGCAGCTTATTTGCCCGTTCGGAGGTCATGAACACTGAAGCTTTCTTT. Translated: CASSLFARSEVMNTEAFF.

The chain employs TRBV28 and TRBJ2-1; 9 nucleotides align to TRBD1. The CDR3 length is 15 residues. The J segment lost 6 bases and the V segment lost 10 bases, leaving 13 bases of the junction unmatched. CDR1 and CDR2 (germline): MDHEN, SYDVKM. In DNA, the CDR3 is TGTGCCACCTCGGGGGGACAGGGCTCCATCAATGAGCAGTTCTTC. Its translation is CATSGGQGSINEQFF.

Here the CDR3 reads CSVEQGLAGGGGQFF. CDR3 DNA sequence: TGCAGCGTTGAACAGGGACTAGCGGGAGGCGGGGGGCAGTTCTTC. The V gene is TRBV29-1, the J gene TRBJ2-1; TRBD2 agrees at 15 bases. The V gene's germline CDR1 is SQVTM and CDR2 ANQGSEA. V lost 2 bases and J lost 12; bases outside the gene matches: 8. The CDR3 is 15 residues long.

The chain recombines TRBV4-2 with TRBJ2-5; 9 bases match TRBD1. CDR1 LGHNA and CDR2 YNFKEQ come from the germline V gene. V lost 4 bases and J lost 5; bases outside the gene matches: 11. The CDR3 loop spans 16 amino acids. The CDR3, as DNA: TGTGCCAGCAGCCGCACCGGGACAGGGCCTCCCGAGACCCAGTACTTC. Its translation is CASSRTGTGPPETQYF.

The CDR3 loop reads CASSYPQGRAFF. CDR3 nucleotides: TGTGCCAGCAGTTACCCACAGGGGAGAGCTTTCTTT. This chain links TRBV6-5 with TRBJ1-1; 7 bases line up with TRBD1. Germline V lookup: CDR1 MNHEY, CDR2 SVGAGI. V was pared by 2 bases and J by 10 bases, with 4 bases of the junction left unmatched. CDR3 length: 12 residues.

The genes are TRBV2 and TRBJ2-7, with 8 bases lining up with TRBD1. From germline, CDR1 is SNHLY and CDR2 FYNNEI. V lost 6 bases to trimming and J lost 8 bases; unmatched junction nucleotides: 6. The CDR3 has 12 amino acids. As DNA, the CDR3 is TGTGCCAGCAGGGGGACAGGTTCCCAGCAGTACTTC. Its translation: CASRGTGSQQYF.

This chain links TRBV6-6 with TRBJ1-4; no definite D call. CDR3 length equals 16 residues. Germline CDR1 MNHNY, CDR2 SVGAGI (reference sequence). Trimming cost V 2 bases and J 0 bases, with 10 bases left between them. The CDR3 protein is CASSYLGPATNEKLFF. The CDR3 nucleotides are TGTGCCAGCAGTTACCTTGGCCCTGCAACTAATGAAAAACTGTTTTTT.

The DNA for the CDR3 is TGTGCCACCAGTGATCCTGGGACAGGGGGAAATGGCTACACCTTC. Its translation is CATSDPGTGGNGYTF. The chain links TRBV24-1 to TRBJ1-2; 11 nucleotides agree with TRBD1. Losses at the gene ends were 3 bases for V and 6 bases for J; bases not matched to a gene: 5. This CDR3 contains 15 residues. Germline V CDR1 and CDR2: KGHDR, SFDVKD.

This clone occurred once. The V gene is TRBV6-6, the J gene TRBJ1-1, with D maybe TRBD1 (5 bases). With 2 bases removed from V and 8 bases from J, the gap between germline ends came to 12 bases. The CDR3 spans 13 residues. CDR1 is MNHNY, CDR2 SVGAGI, per germline (reference sequence). This CDR3 reads CASSYPDSVEAFF. CDR3 nucleotides: TGTGCCAGCAGTTACCCCGACAGTGTCGAAGCTTTCTTT.

The chain combines TRBV19 with TRBJ1-5; D not certain. Trimming took off 3 bases at V and 1 base at J, with 10 bases between the two ends. CDR1 is LNHDA and CDR2 is SQIVND in the germline V gene (reference sequence). The CDR3 length is 15 residues. CDR3 residues: CASSMPARSNQPQHF. The CDR3 DNA sequence: TGTGCCAGTAGTATGCCCGCCAGAAGCAATCAGCCCCAGCATTTT.

The chain carries TRBV6-6 and TRBJ2-3, with D maybe TRBD1 (5 bases). V shed 3 bases and J shed 5 bases, with 15 bases lying between them. Per the germline V gene, CDR1 is MNHNY and CDR2 is SVGAGI (reference sequence). CDR3 size: 15 residues. The CDR3 DNA sequence: TGTGCCAGCAGTTATAACGGACAAGCCGGAGATACGCAGTATTTT. This translates into CASSYNGQAGDTQYF.

The rearrangement uses TRBV11-2 and TRBJ2-5; tentatively, D is TRBD1 (5 bases). The CDR3 runs 14 residues. The germline V and J ends were trimmed by 4 bases and 4 bases, with 13 bases remaining between them. From germline, CDR1 is SGHAT and CDR2 FQNNGV. The CDR3 region is CASSSPSRGETQYF. The CDR3 DNA reads TGTGCCAGCAGCTCCCCTTCTAGGGGAGAGACCCAGTACTTC.

CDR3 sequence (DNA): TGTGCCAGCAGCCCCGGTGAGGCGGGTGAGCAGTTCTTC. Protein: CASSPGEAGEQFF. This chain links TRBV11-3 with TRBJ2-1, with D maybe TRBD2 (5 bases). Trimming removed 5 bases at V and 9 bases at J, with 14 bases between. The CDR3 has 13 residues. Germline V gene data show CDR1 as SGHNT and CDR2 as YENEEA.

The V and J genes are TRBV24-1 and TRBJ2-6, with D perhaps TRBD1 (5 bases). The CDR3 is 15 residues long. V was clipped by 5 bases and J by 2 bases, with 9 bases between them. Germline CDR1 is KGHDR and CDR2 is SFDVKD. CDR3 sequence: CATSGAGTGANVLTF. CDR3 DNA sequence: TGTGCCACCAGTGGGGCAGGGACTGGGGCCAACGTCCTGACTTTC.

The chain links TRBV6-2 or TRBV6-3 to TRBJ2-3; D may be TRBD1 or TRBD2 (5 bases each). Trimming took off 4 bases at V and 2 bases at J, with 19 bases between the two ends. The CDR3 runs 17 residues. The germline V gene encodes CDR1 MNHEY and CDR2 SVGEGT. The CDR3 nucleotides read TGTGCCAGCAGTTTCTCAGGGCGGGCGAGTAACACAGATACGCAGTATTTT. As protein: CASSFSGRASNTDTQYF.

This rearrangement joins TRBV12-3 or TRBV12-4 to TRBJ2-1; 7 bases map to TRBD1. V shed 5 bases, J shed 13 bases, and the junction held 8 bases outside the gene matches. The CDR3 extends over 12 amino acids. The CDR3 region has the DNA TGTGCCAGCAGTCTGGGACAGATCACCCAGTTCTTC. It translates to CASSLGQITQFF.

V usage is TRBV29-1 and J usage is TRBJ1-5; D possibly corresponds to TRBD1 (5 bases). Germline V gene data show CDR1 as SQVTM and CDR2 as ANQGSEA. Trimming cost V 4 bases and J 3 bases, with 10 bases left between them. CDR3 length: 13 residues. CDR3 loop: CSVGTTHNQPQHF. The CDR3 nucleotides are TGCAGCGTTGGGACAACGCACAATCAGCCCCAGCATTTT.

V usage is TRBV28 and J usage is TRBJ2-3; TRBD2 is a possible D gene (5 bases). The CDR3 is 12 amino acids. V lost 7 bases and J lost 2, with 7 bases in between. Germline lookup yields CDR1 MDHEN and CDR2 SYDVKM. CDR3 sequence reads: CASNGLTDTQYF. The CDR3 nucleotides are TGTGCCAGCAACGGACTCACAGATACGCAGTATTTT.

The CDR3 DNA reads as TGTGCCAGTAGTCCCCTAGGACAGGGCTACTCCTACGAGCAGTACTTC. It translates to CASSPLGQGYSYEQYF. This rearrangement joins TRBV19 to TRBJ2-7; 8 nucleotides align to TRBD1. The CDR3 is made up of 16 amino acids. In germline, CDR1 is LNHDA, CDR2 SQIVND (reference sequence). Losses at the gene ends were 5 bases for V and 0 bases for J; bases not matched to a gene: 9.

The CDR3 DNA follows: TGTGCCAGCAGCTTACGACAGCCCGAGAGGCAAGAGACCCAGTACTTC. Its translation: CASSLRQPERQETQYF. The genes are TRBV7-8 and TRBJ2-5; TRBD1 might be the D (5 bases). Between the trimmed V and J ends, which lost 2 bases and 2 bases, there was a span of 15 bases. This CDR3 region has 16 residues. Germline V gives CDR1 SGHVS, CDR2 FQNEAQ.